This note documents a single T cell receptor beta chain sequence. What it binds is unknown. The data stem from a study of CD8+ T cells in alopecia areata. The overall study: Among treated patients, oral tofacitinib was administered at 5 to 10 mg twice daily.

Points from the study as a whole: Sequencing of scalp tissue also captures the resident alphabeta T cells of normal skin. Patients showed less clear TCR sequence sharing than mice, possibly partly because of HLA diversity. Researchers report lesional scalp, most notably alopecia totalis/universalis, outstripped normal scalp in clonality.

This CDR3 has 11 amino acids. Germline CDR1 reads MGHDK; CDR2 reads SYGVNS. Unmatched junction bases numbered 2, after V lost 7 bases and J lost 7 bases. Extraction of RNA preceded its reverse transcription into cDNA, which served as the sequencing template. The repertoire was sequenced with immunoSEQ multiplex PCR; TCRdb's copy has only in-frame clones and lacks some. The sample contains just over 150,000 clones, around half of which appear only once. This sample comprised CD8+ T cells sorted from blood, obtained at week 0. This clonotype originated in a human donor with alopecia areata. V is TRBV25-1 and J is TRBJ1-1; 8 positions agree with TRBD1. In DNA, the CDR3 is TGTGCCAGCACGACAGGGGTTGAAGCTTTCTTT. This gives the protein CASTTGVEAFF. The variable domain in full, completed from reference TRBV25-1 and TRBJ1-1, reads EADIYQTPRYLVIGTGKKITLECSQTMGHDKMYWYQQDPGMELHLIHYSYGVNSTEKGDLSSESTVSRIRTEHFPLTLESARPSHTSQYLCASTTGVEAFFGQGTRLTVV.